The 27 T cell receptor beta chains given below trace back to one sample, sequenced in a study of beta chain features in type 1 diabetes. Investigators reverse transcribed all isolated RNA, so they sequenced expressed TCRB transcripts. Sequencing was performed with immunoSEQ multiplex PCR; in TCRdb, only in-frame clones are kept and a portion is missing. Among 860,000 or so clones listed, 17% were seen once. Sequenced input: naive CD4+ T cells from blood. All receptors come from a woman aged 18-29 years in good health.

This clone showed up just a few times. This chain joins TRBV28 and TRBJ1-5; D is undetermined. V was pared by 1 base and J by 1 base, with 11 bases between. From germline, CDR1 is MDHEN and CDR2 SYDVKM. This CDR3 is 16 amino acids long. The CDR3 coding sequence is TGTGCCAGCAGTTTATTGGTGAGCCCCAGCAATCAGCCCCAGCATTTT. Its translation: CASSLLVSPSNQPQHF. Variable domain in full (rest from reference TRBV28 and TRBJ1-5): DVKVTQSSRYLVKRTGEKVFLECVQDMDHENMFWYRQDPGLGLRLIYFSYDVKMKEKGDIPEGYSVSREKKERFSLILESASTNQTSMYLCASSLLVSPSNQPQHFGDGTRLSIL.

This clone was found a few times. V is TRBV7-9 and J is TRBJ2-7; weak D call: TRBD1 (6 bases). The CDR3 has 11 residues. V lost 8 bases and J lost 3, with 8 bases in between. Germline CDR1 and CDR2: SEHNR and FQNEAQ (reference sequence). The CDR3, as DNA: TGTGCCAGCGGGGGCGGCTACGAGCAGTACTTC. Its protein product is CASGGGYEQYF.

The DNA of the CDR3 is TGTGCCAGCAGCTTGCTGGCAGCTCACTATGGCTACACCTTC. Its protein product is CASSLLAAHYGYTF. The rearrangement uses TRBV5-4 and TRBJ1-2, with D unclear. V lost 1 base, J lost 3 bases, and 10 bases lay in between. The CDR3 is 14 residues long. Germline CDR1 reads SGHNT; CDR2 reads YYREEE (reference sequence).

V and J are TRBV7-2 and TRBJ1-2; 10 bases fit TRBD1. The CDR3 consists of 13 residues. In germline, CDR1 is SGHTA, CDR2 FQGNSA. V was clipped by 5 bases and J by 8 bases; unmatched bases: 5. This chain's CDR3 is CASSRGTGDGYTF. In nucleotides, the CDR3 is TGTGCCAGCAGCCGTGGGACAGGGGACGGCTACACCTTC.

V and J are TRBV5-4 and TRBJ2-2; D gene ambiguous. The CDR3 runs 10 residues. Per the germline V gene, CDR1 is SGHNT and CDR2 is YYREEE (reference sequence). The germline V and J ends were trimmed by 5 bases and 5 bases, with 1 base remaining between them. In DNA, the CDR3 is TGTGCCAGCAGTACCGGGGAGCTGTTTTTT. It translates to CASSTGELFF.

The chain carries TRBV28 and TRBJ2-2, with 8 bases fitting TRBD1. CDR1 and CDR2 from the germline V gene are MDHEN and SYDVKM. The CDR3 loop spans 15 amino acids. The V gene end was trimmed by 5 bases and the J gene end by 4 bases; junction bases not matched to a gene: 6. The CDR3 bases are TGTGCCAGCAGTCAGGGACAGGACCCCACCGGGGAGCTGTTTTTT. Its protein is CASSQGQDPTGELFF. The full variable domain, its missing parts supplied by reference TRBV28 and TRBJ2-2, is DVKVTQSSRYLVKRTGEKVFLECVQDMDHENMFWYRQDPGLGLRLIYFSYDVKMKEKGDIPEGYSVSREKKERFSLILESASTNQTSMYLCASSQGQDPTGELFFGEGSRLTVL.

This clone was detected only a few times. The CDR3 nucleotides read TGTGCCAGCAGCTTGCTGTTGACTAGCGGCTCCTACGAGCAGTACTTC. Translated, it gives CASSLLLTSGSYEQYF. The rearrangement joins TRBV5-6 to TRBJ2-7, with 9 bases identical to TRBD2. The V gene end was trimmed by 1 base and the J gene end by 0 bases; junction bases not matched to a gene: 5. The CDR3 consists of 16 residues. Germline V gene lookup returns CDR1 SGHDT and CDR2 YYEEEE.

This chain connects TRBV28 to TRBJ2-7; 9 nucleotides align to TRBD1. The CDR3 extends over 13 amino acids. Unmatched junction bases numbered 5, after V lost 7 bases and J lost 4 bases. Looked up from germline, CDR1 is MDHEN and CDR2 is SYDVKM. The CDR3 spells CASISQGAYEQYF. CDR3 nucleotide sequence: TGTGCCAGCATCTCACAGGGGGCTTACGAGCAGTACTTC.

This CDR3 reads CASSFGTSGAHSYEQYF. In nucleotides, the CDR3 is TGTGCCAGCAGCTTCGGGACTAGCGGGGCACACTCCTACGAGCAGTACTTC. The J gene is TRBJ2-7, the V gene TRBV7-3; 13 bases align to TRBD2. V lost 3 bases and J lost 0; bases outside the gene matches: 5. Germline loops: CDR1 SGHTA, CDR2 FQGTGA. This CDR3 is built from 17 residues.

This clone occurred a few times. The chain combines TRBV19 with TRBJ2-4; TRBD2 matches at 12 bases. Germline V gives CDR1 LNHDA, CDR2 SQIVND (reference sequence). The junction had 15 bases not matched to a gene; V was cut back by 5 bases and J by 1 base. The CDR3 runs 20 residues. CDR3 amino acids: CASSPSPSGRADYAKNIQYF. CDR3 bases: TGTGCCAGTAGTCCGTCCCCTAGCGGGAGGGCCGACTACGCCAAAAACATTCAGTACTTC. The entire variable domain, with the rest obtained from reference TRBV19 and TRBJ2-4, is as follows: DGGITQSPKYLFRKEGQNVTLSCEQNLNHDAMYWYRQDPGQGLRLIYYSQIVNDFQKGDIAEGYSVSREKKESFPLTVTSAQKNPTAFYLCASSPSPSGRADYAKNIQYFGAGTRLSVL.

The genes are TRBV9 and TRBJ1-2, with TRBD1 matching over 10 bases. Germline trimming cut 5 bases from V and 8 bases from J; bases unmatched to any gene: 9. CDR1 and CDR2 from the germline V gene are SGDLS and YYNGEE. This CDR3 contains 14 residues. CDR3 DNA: TGTGCCAGCAGTATAACCGACAGGGGGCTCGGCTACACCTTC. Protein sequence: CASSITDRGLGYTF.

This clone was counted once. In DNA form, the CDR3 reads TGTGCCAGCAGTTTTTCTCTCGCGGGGACTCGCACAGATACGCAGTATTTT. It specifies CASSFSLAGTRTDTQYF. The chain uses TRBV28 and TRBJ2-3, with TRBD2 as a possible D gene (6 bases). This CDR3 comprises 17 residues. Looked up from germline, CDR1 is MDHEN and CDR2 is SYDVKM. Trimming pared 3 bases from V and 1 base from J, leaving 17 bases between.

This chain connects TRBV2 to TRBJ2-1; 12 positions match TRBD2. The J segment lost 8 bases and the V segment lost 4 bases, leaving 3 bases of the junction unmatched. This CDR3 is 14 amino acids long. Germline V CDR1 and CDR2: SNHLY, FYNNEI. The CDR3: CASSATSGRYEQFF. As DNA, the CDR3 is TGTGCCAGCAGTGCGACTAGCGGGAGATATGAGCAGTTCTTC.

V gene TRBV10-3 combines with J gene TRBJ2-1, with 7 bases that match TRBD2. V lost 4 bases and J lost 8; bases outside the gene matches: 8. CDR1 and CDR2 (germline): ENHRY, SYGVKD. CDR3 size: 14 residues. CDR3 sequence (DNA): TGTGCCATCAGTGTGGCGGGAGTAGTCGATGAGCAGTTCTTC. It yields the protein CAISVAGVVDEQFF.

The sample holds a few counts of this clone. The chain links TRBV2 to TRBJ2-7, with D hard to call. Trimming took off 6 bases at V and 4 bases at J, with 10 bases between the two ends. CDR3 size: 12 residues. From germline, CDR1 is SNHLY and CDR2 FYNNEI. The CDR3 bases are TGTGCCAGCAGCGGCCTAGAGTACGAGCAGTACTTC. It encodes CASSGLEYEQYF.

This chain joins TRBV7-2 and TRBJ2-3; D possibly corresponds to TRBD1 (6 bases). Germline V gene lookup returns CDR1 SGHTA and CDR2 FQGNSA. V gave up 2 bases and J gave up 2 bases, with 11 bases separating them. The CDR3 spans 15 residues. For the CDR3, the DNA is TGTGCCAGCAGCTTATTTGGGGGCGCCACAGATACGCAGTATTTT. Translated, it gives CASSLFGGATDTQYF.

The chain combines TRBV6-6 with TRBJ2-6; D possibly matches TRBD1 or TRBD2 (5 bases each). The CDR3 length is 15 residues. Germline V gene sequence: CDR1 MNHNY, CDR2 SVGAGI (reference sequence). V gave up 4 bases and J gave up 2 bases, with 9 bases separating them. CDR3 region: CASSWPGPGANVLTF. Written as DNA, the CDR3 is TGTGCCAGCAGTTGGCCGGGACCTGGGGCCAACGTCCTGACTTTC.

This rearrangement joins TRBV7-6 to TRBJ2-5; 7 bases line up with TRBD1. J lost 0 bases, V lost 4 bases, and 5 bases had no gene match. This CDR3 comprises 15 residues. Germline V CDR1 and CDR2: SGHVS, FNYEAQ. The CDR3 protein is CASSSRTGYQETQYF. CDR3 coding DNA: TGTGCCAGCAGCTCCCGGACAGGATACCAAGAGACCCAGTACTTC.

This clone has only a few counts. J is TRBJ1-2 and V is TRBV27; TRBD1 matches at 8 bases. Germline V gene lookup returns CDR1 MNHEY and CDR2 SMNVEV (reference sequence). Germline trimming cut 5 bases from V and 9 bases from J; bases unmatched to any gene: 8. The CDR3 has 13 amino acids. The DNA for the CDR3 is TGTGCCAGCAGTGCGCAGGGGGCGACGCGCTACACCTTC. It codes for CASSAQGATRYTF.

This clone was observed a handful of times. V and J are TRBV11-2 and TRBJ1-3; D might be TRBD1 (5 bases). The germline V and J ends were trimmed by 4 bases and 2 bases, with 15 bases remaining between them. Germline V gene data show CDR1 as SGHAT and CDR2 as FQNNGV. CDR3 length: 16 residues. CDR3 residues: CASSWRQRGAGNTIYF. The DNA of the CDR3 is TGTGCCAGCAGCTGGAGACAGCGGGGGGCTGGAAACACCATATATTTT.

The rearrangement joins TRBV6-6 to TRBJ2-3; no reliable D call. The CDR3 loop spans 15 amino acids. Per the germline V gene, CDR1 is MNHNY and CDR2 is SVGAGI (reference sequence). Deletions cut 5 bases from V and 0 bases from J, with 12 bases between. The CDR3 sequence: CASSVLIGSTDTQYF. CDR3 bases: TGTGCCAGCAGTGTCCTCATCGGGAGCACAGATACGCAGTATTTT.

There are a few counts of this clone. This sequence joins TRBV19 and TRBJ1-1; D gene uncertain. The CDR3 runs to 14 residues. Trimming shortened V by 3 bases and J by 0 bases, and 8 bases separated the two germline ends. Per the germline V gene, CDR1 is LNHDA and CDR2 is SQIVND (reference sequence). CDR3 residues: CASSIRVMNTEAFF. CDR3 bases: TGTGCCAGTAGTATCCGGGTCATGAACACTGAAGCTTTCTTT.

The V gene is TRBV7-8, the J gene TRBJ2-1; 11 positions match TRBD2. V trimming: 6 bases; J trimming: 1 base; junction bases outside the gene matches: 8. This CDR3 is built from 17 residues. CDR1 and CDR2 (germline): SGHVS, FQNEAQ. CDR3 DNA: TGTGCCAGCAGAGGACGGACTAGCGGGCCGTCCTACAATGAGCAGTTCTTC. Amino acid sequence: CASRGRTSGPSYNEQFF.

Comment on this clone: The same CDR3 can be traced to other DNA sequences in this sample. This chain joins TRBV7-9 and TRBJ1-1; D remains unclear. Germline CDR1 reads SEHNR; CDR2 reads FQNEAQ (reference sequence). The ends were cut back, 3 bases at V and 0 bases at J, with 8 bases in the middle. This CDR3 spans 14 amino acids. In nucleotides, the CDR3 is TGTGCCAGCAGCTTCGGCCAGCTGAACACTGAAGCTTTCTTT. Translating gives CASSFGQLNTEAFF.

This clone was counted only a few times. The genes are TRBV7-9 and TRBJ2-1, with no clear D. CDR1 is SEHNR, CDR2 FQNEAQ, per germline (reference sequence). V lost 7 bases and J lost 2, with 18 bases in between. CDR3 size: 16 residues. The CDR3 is CASNSTPRRAYNEQFF. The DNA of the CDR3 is TGTGCCAGCAACTCGACCCCCCGTCGGGCCTACAATGAGCAGTTCTTC.

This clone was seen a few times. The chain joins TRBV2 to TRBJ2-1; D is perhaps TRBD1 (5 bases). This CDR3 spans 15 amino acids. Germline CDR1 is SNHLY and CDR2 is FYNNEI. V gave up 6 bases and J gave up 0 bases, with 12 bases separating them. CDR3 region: CASSVTASSYNEQFF. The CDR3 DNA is TGTGCCAGCAGCGTGACAGCCAGCTCCTACAATGAGCAGTTCTTC.

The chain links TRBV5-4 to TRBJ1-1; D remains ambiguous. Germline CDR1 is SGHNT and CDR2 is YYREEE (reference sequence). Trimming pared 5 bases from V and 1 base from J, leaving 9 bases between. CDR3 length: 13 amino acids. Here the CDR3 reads CASSSLANTEAFF. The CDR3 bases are TGTGCCAGCAGTTCACTAGCGAACACTGAAGCTTTCTTT.